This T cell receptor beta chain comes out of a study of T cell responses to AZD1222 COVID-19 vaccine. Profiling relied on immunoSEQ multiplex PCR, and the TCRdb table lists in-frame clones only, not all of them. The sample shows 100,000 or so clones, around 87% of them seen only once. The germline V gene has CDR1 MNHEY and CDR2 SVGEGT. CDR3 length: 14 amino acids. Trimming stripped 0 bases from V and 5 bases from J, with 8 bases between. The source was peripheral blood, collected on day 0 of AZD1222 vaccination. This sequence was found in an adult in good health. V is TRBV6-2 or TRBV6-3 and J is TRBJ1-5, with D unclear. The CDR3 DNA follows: TGTGCCAGCAGTTACTCCGAATTGGATCAGCCCCAGCATTTT. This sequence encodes CASSYSELDQPQHF.